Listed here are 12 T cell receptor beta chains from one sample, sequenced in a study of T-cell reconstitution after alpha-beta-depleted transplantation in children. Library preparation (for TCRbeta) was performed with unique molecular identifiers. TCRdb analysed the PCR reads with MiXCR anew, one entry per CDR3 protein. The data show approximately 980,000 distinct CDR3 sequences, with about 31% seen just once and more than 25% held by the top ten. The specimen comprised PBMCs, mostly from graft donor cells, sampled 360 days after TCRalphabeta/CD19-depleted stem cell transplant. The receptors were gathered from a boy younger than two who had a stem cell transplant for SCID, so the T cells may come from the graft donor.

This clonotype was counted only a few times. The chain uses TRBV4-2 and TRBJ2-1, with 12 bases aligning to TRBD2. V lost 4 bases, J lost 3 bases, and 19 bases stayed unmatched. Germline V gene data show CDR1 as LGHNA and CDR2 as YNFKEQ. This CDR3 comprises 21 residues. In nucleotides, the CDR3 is TGTGCCAGCAGCCCCAAAATTTCTAGCGGGGGGGCCTGGGGTCGCTACAATGAGCAGTTCTTC. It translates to CASSPKISSGGAWGRYNEQFF.

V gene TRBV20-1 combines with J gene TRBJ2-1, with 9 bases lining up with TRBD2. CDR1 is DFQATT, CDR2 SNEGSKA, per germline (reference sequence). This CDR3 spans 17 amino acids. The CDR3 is CRVPYLAGASGVNEQFF. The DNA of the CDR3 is TGCAGGGTGCCATACTTAGCGGGGGCCTCGGGGGTCAATGAGCAGTTCTTC.

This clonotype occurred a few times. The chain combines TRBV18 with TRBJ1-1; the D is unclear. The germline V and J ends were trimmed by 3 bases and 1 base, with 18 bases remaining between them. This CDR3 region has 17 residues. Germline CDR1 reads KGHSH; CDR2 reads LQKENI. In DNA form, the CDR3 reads TGTGCCAGCTCACCGAGGCAGGTCATCAGAACGAACACTGAAGCTTTCTTT. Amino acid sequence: CASSPRQVIRTNTEAFF.

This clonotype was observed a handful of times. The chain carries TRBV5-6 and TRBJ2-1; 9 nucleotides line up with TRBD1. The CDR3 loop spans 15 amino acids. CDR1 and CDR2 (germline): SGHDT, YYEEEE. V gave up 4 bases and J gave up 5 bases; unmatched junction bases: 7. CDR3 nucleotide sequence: TGTGCCAGCAGCCCACAGGGGGCTGGTAACAATGAGCAGTTCTTC. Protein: CASSPQGAGNNEQFF.

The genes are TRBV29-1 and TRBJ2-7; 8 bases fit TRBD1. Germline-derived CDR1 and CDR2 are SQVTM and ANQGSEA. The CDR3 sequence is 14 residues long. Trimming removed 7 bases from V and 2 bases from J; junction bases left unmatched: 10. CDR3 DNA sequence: TGCAGCGGCGGACAGGGAAGGAGGGCCTACGAGCAGTACTTC. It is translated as CSGGQGRRAYEQYF.

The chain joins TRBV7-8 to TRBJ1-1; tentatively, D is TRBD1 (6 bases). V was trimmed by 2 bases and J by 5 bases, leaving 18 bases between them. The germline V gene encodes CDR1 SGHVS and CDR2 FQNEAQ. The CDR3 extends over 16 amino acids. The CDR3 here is CASSLPGGKLETEAFF. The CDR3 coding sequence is TGTGCCAGCAGCTTACCCGGGGGCAAGTTGGAGACTGAAGCTTTCTTT. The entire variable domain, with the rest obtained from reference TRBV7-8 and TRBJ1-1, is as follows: GAGVSQSPRYKVAKRGQDVALRCDPISGHVSLFWYQQALGQGPEFLTYFQNEAQLDKSGLPSDRFFAERPEGSVSTLKIQRTQQEDSAVYLCASSLPGGKLETEAFFGQGTRLTVV.

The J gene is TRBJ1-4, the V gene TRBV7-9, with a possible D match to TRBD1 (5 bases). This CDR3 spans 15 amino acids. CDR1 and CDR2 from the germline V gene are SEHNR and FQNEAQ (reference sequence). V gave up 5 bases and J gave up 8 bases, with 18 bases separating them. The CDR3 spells CASSHAAGAGEKLFF. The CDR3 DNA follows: TGTGCCAGCAGCCACGCCGCCGGGGCGGGGGAAAAACTGTTTTTT.

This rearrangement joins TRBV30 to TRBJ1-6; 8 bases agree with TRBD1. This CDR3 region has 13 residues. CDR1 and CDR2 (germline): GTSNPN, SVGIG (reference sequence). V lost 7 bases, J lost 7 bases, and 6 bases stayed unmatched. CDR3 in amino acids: CASGQGQNSPLHF. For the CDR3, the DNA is TGTGCCTCAGGACAGGGACAAAATTCACCCCTCCACTTT.

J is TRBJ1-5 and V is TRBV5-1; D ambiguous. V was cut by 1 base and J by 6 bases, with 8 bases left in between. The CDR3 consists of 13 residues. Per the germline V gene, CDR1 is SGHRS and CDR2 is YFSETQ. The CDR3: CASSLIFGQPQHF. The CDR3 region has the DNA TGCGCCAGCAGCTTGATTTTCGGTCAGCCCCAGCATTTT.

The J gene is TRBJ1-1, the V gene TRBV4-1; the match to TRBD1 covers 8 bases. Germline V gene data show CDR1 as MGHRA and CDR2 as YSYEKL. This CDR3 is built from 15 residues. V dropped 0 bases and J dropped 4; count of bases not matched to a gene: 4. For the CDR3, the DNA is TGCGCCAGCAGCCAAGATCAGGGGGCGGTCACTGAAGCTTTCTTT. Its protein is CASSQDQGAVTEAFF.

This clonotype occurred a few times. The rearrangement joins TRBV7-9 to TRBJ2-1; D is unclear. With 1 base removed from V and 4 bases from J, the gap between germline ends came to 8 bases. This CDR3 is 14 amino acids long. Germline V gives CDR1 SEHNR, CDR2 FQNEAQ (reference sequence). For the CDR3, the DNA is TGTGCCAGCAGCTTAGACCAACAGTACAATGAGCAGTTCTTC. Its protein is CASSLDQQYNEQFF. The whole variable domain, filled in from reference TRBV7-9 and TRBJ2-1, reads DTGVSQNPRHKITKRGQNVTFRCDPISEHNRLYWYRQTLGQGPEFLTYFQNEAQLEKSRLLSDRFSAERPKGSFSTLEIQRTEQGDSAMYLCASSLDQQYNEQFFGPGTRLTVL.

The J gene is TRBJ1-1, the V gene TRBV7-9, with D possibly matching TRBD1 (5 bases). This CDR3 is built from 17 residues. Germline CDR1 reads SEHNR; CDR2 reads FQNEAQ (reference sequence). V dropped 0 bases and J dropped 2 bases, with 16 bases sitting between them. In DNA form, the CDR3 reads TGTGCCAGCAGCTTAGCCCCCCTCAGGGAAAGTAACACTGAAGCTTTCTTT. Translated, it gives CASSLAPLRESNTEAFF.